This entry lists 13 T cell receptor beta chains sequenced from one sample in a study of OX40 agonist ivuxolimab in advanced cancers. The data were produced by immunoSEQ multiplex PCR, yet TCRdb's version contains in-frame clones alone and is incomplete. Among 50,000 to 65,000 clones listed, 88% were seen once. The source was CD4+ or CD8+ T cells sorted from blood, collected in a trial of the OX40 agonist ivuxolimab. The receptors here all came from an adult with an advanced solid tumor such as melanoma, head and neck, liver or kidney cancer.

The chain couples TRBV2 to TRBJ2-3; D not resolved. The CDR3 has 11 amino acids. The germline gives CDR1 SNHLY, CDR2 FYNNEI. The V gene lost 2 bases and the J gene lost 7 bases, with 4 bases spanning the gap. DNA for the CDR3: TGTGCCAGCAGTGAAACTCATACGCAGTATTTT. Amino acid sequence: CASSETHTQYF.

This sequence joins TRBV11-2 and TRBJ1-6; 11 bases fit TRBD1. CDR3 size: 17 residues. Germline V gene lookup returns CDR1 SGHAT and CDR2 FQNNGV. Unmatched junction bases numbered 8, after V lost 3 bases and J lost 7 bases. The CDR3 DNA reads TGTGCCAGCAGCTTGGAATGGGGGGACAGGGGGAATTCACCCCTCCACTTT. As protein: CASSLEWGDRGNSPLHF.

The chain has TRBV19 and TRBJ2-3, with D perhaps TRBD2 (6 bases). From germline, CDR1 is LNHDA and CDR2 SQIVND (reference sequence). V lost 0 bases, J lost 1 base, and 8 bases lay in between. This CDR3 has 15 residues. The CDR3: CASSIEASGTDTQYF. In DNA, the CDR3 is TGTGCCAGTAGTATAGAAGCTAGCGGCACAGATACGCAGTATTTT.

The genes are TRBV30 and TRBJ2-1; D not resolved. Trimming removed 4 bases at V and 0 bases at J, with 13 bases between. Looked up from germline, CDR1 is GTSNPN and CDR2 is SVGIG (reference sequence). The CDR3 extends over 15 amino acids. The CDR3 nucleotides are TGTGCCTGGACCCACGGAGAGAGCTCCTACAATGAGCAGTTCTTC. Amino acids: CAWTHGESSYNEQFF. Full variable domain (outside the CDR3, taken from reference TRBV30 and TRBJ2-1): SQTIHQWPATLVQPVGSPLSLECTVEGTSNPNLYWYRQAAGRGLQLLFYSVGIGQISSEVPQNLSASRPQDRQFILSSKKLLLSDSGFYLCAWTHGESSYNEQFFGPGTRLTVL.

This clone has only one observation. J is TRBJ2-1 and V is TRBV14, with 7 bases identical to TRBD2. From germline, CDR1 is SGHDN and CDR2 FVKESK. The length of the CDR3 is 15 residues. J was trimmed by 4 bases and V by 1 base; bases with no gene match: 4. The CDR3 DNA reads as TGTGCCAGCAGCCAAGGGCTAGCGGCTTACAATGAGCAGTTCTTC. This translates into CASSQGLAAYNEQFF.

The V and J genes are TRBV19 and TRBJ2-1, with a tentative D call TRBD1 (5 bases). V dropped 7 bases and J dropped 9 bases, with 16 bases sitting between them. Germline assignment: CDR1 LNHDA and CDR2 SQIVND (reference sequence). The CDR3 consists of 13 residues. CDR3 sequence (DNA): TGTGCCAGTACTGCCAGGGCTAAGGGTGAGCAGTTCTTC. This sequence encodes CASTARAKGEQFF. The full variable domain, in which reference TRBV19 and TRBJ2-1 provide the parts outside the CDR3, is DGGITQSPKYLFRKEGQNVTLSCEQNLNHDAMYWYRQDPGQGLRLIYYSQIVNDFQKGDIAEGYSVSREKKESFPLTVTSAQKNPTAFYLCASTARAKGEQFFGPGTRLTVL.

The chain employs TRBV10-3 and TRBJ2-7; 7 bases map to TRBD1. The length of the CDR3 is 13 residues. Germline V gene lookup returns CDR1 ENHRY and CDR2 SYGVKD. V trimming: 5 bases; J trimming: 1 base; junction bases outside the gene matches: 2. Here the CDR3 DNA reads TGTGCCATCAGTTTACAGGGGTCCTACGAGCAGTACTTC. Protein sequence: CAISLQGSYEQYF.

V is TRBV11-2 and J is TRBJ1-1; 7 bases align to TRBD1. This CDR3 contains 18 residues. With 5 bases clipped from V and 2 bases from J, the junction kept 17 bases outside the gene matches. The V gene's germline CDR1 is SGHAT and CDR2 FQNNGV. CDR3 DNA sequence: TGTGCCAGCAGCCCCTACCGAAGGGGGGGACAGAGTAACACTGAAGCTTTCTTT. Its translation is CASSPYRRGGQSNTEAFF.

The chain combines TRBV7-9 with TRBJ1-1, with 8 positions matching TRBD1. The CDR3 length is 14 residues. The V gene end was trimmed by 5 bases and the J gene end by 0 bases; junction bases not matched to a gene: 2. Germline CDR1 reads SEHNR; CDR2 reads FQNEAQ (reference sequence). The CDR3: CASSQDRVNTEAFF. The DNA for the CDR3 is TGTGCCAGCAGCCAGGACAGGGTGAACACTGAAGCTTTCTTT.

The rearrangement joins TRBV6-1 to TRBJ2-7; 9 bases are a match to TRBD2. There are 14 residues in the CDR3. The V segment lost 7 bases and the J segment 3 bases; nucleotides outside the gene matches: 7. CDR1 and CDR2 (germline): MNHNS, SASEGT. CDR3 in DNA: TGTGCCAGCACCAGGACTAGCGAGATCTACGAGCAGTACTTC. It encodes CASTRTSEIYEQYF.

CDR3 nucleotides: TGTGCCAGCAGCCCGTACAGGGGTTCCAATGAGCAGTTCTTC. It translates to CASSPYRGSNEQFF. The chain has TRBV11-3 and TRBJ2-1, with TRBD1 identical over 7 bases. CDR3 length equals 14 residues. Germline trimming cut 5 bases from V and 6 bases from J; bases unmatched to any gene: 7. Germline V lookup: CDR1 SGHNT, CDR2 YENEEA.

A note on this clone: At one boundary the junction diverges from the germline segment, which might be a read error. The genes are TRBV7-9 and TRBJ2-1; weak D call: TRBD2 (6 bases). This CDR3 region has 14 residues. From germline, CDR1 is SEHNR and CDR2 FQNEAQ (reference sequence). CDR3 amino acids: CASSVAASYNEQFF. The CDR3 DNA reads TGTGCCAGCAGCGTAGCGGCGTCCTACAATGAGCAGTTCTTC.

The chain couples TRBV2 to TRBJ1-5, with 10 bases fitting TRBD1. Germline CDR1 reads SNHLY; CDR2 reads FYNNEI. J was trimmed by 8 bases and V by 7 bases; bases with no gene match: 11. The CDR3 is 15 amino acids. The chain's CDR3 is CASMTDRGGMEPQHF. The CDR3 nucleotides are TGTGCCAGCATGACGGACAGGGGGGGTATGGAGCCCCAGCATTTT.